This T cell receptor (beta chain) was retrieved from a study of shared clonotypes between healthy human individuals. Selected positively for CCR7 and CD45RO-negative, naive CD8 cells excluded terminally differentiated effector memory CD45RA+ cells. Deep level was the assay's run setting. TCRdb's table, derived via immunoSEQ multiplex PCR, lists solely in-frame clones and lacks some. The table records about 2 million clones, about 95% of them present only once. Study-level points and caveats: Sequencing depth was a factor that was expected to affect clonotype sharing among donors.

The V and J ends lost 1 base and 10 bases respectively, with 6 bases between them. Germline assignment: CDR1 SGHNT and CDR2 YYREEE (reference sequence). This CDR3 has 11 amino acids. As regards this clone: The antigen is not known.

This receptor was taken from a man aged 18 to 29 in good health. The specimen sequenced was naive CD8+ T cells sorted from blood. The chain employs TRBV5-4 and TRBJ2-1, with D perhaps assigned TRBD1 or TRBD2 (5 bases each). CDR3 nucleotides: TGTGCCAGCAGCTTGCGGGGCGAGCAGTTCTTC. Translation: CASSLRGEQFF.